The 21 T cell receptor beta chains presented below share a single source sample, sequenced in a study of shared clonotypes between healthy human individuals. Generated by immunoSEQ multiplex PCR, the TCRdb table keeps only in-frame clones and is missing some. Seen here are fewer than 3 million clones, 85% to 95% observed once, and the top ten hold more than 0.35%. The sample consisted of naive CD4+ T cells from PBMCs. Subset here: CD45RA+ positively selected. The receptors were sampled from a man younger than 35 in good health. Some clones in this sample may be carry-over from other donors' samples.

This clone showed up just once. The J gene is TRBJ2-1, the V gene TRBV19, with 13 bases identical to TRBD2. This CDR3 is 18 amino acids long. Germline CDR1 is LNHDA and CDR2 is SQIVND (reference sequence). Trimming removed 4 bases from V and 5 bases from J; junction bases left unmatched: 11. The CDR3 loop is CASSTGGRLAGGNNEQFF. DNA of the CDR3: TGTGCCAGTAGTACCGGGGGCCGACTAGCGGGAGGCAACAATGAGCAGTTCTTC.

The chain recombines TRBV4-1 with TRBJ2-1, with TRBD2 identical over 7 bases. CDR3 length: 17 residues. Trimming removed 1 base from V and 0 bases from J; junction bases left unmatched: 6. Germline CDR1 and CDR2: MGHRA and YSYEKL. DNA for the CDR3: TGCGCCAGCAGCCAAGTGGGTCGCGGGAGCTCCTACAATGAGCAGTTCTTC. Its translation is CASSQVGRGSSYNEQFF.

This clone was observed a single time. The V and J genes are TRBV5-1 and TRBJ2-3; 7 bases fit TRBD2. CDR1 is SGHRS, CDR2 YFSETQ, per germline. CDR3 length: 17 residues. J lost 5 bases, V lost 7 bases, and 19 bases had no gene match. The CDR3 sequence is CASHDPGTGRGVDTQYF. The CDR3 DNA is TGCGCCAGCCATGATCCCGGGACGGGCCGGGGGGTAGATACGCAGTATTTT.

CDR3 protein: CASIQSTSGNTIYF. The CDR3 nucleotides are TGTGCCAGCATTCAATCCACCTCTGGAAACACCATATATTTT. V usage is TRBV2 and J usage is TRBJ1-3; D ambiguous. The germline V gene encodes CDR1 SNHLY and CDR2 FYNNEI. Trimming left V 7 bases short and J 0 bases short, with 10 bases between. There are 14 residues in the CDR3.

Written as DNA, the CDR3 is TGCGCCAGCAGCGAACGCCCGGGGTACTACGAGCAGTACTTC. Its translation is CASSERPGYYEQYF. The J gene is TRBJ2-7, the V gene TRBV5-1, with D maybe TRBD2 (5 bases). The CDR3 contains 14 residues. The V end lost 4 bases, the J end lost 3 bases, and 14 bases lay between the germline ends. Germline V gene data show CDR1 as SGHRS and CDR2 as YFSETQ.

The J gene is TRBJ2-3, the V gene TRBV9, with TRBD2 matching 16 bases. Trimming took 5 bases from V and 4 from J; bases not matched to a gene: 19. Germline CDR1 reads SGDLS; CDR2 reads YYNGEE. The CDR3 spans 21 residues. CDR3 residues: CASSENAGKGLAGGPSDTQYF. CDR3 nucleotide sequence: TGTGCCAGCAGTGAAAACGCGGGGAAGGGACTAGCGGGAGGGCCATCAGATACGCAGTATTTT.

This sequence joins TRBV28 and TRBJ2-1; the match to TRBD2 covers 8 bases. Losses at the gene ends were 2 bases for V and 7 bases for J; bases not matched to a gene: 7. Germline V gene lookup returns CDR1 MDHEN and CDR2 SYDVKM. The CDR3 runs to 15 residues. CDR3 residues: CASSLSVGLVNEQFF. CDR3 nucleotides: TGTGCCAGCAGTTTAAGCGTGGGACTAGTGAATGAGCAGTTCTTC. Based on the CDR3 plus reference TRBV28 and TRBJ2-1, the full variable domain is DVKVTQSSRYLVKRTGEKVFLECVQDMDHENMFWYRQDPGLGLRLIYFSYDVKMKEKGDIPEGYSVSREKKERFSLILESASTNQTSMYLCASSLSVGLVNEQFFGPGTRLTVL.

The chain uses TRBV6-6 and TRBJ2-7; D is perhaps TRBD1 or TRBD2 (6 bases each). The CDR3 contains 15 residues. Per germline, CDR1 MNHNY and CDR2 SVGAGI (reference sequence). V was clipped by 6 bases and J by 2 bases, with 17 bases between them. The CDR3 DNA is TGTGCCAGCAGCTCCCGAGGGGGGCCGACCTACGAGCAGTACTTC. It encodes CASSSRGGPTYEQYF.

The chain has TRBV5-1 and TRBJ2-5; no clear D. Germline CDR1 is SGHRS and CDR2 is YFSETQ. The CDR3 contains 12 residues. V dropped 3 bases and J dropped 5 bases, with 8 bases sitting between them. The chain's CDR3 is CASSYPLETQYF. DNA of the CDR3: TGCGCCAGCAGCTACCCGTTGGAGACCCAGTACTTC. Supplemented by reference TRBV5-1 and TRBJ2-5, the full variable domain reads KAGVTQTPRYLIKTRGQQVTLSCSPISGHRSVSWYQQTPGQGLQFLFEYFSETQRNKGNFPGRFSGRQFSNSRSEMNVSTLELGDSALYLCASSYPLETQYFGPGTRLLVL.

This chain joins TRBV6-1 and TRBJ2-7; D perhaps matches TRBD2 (5 bases). The CDR3 covers 14 residues. CDR1 and CDR2 from the germline V gene are MNHNS and SASEGT. With 10 bases removed from V and 2 bases from J, the gap between germline ends came to 18 bases. Written as DNA, the CDR3 is TGTGCCACCACGGGGATGCCACTCCCCTACGAGCAGTACTTC. Its protein product is CATTGMPLPYEQYF.

The J gene is TRBJ2-5, the V gene TRBV29-1, with 9 bases that match TRBD1. With 7 bases clipped from V and 5 bases from J, the junction kept 8 bases outside the gene matches. The CDR3 is 13 residues long. Germline CDR1 and CDR2: SQVTM and ANQGSEA. Here the CDR3 DNA reads TGCAGCGATACAGGGGGCGCGGGTGAGACCCAGTACTTC. Translating gives CSDTGGAGETQYF.

This clone has just one count. Here the CDR3 DNA reads TGTGCCAGCAGTTTATTCCAGGGCTTGAATGAAAAACTGTTTTTT. It is translated as CASSLFQGLNEKLFF. This chain joins TRBV28 and TRBJ1-4, with a weak D call TRBD1 (5 bases). This CDR3 is 15 amino acids long. CDR1 and CDR2 from the germline V gene are MDHEN and SYDVKM. V lost 1 base and J lost 5, with 11 bases in between.

V usage is TRBV6-7 and J usage is TRBJ2-3, with 12 bases matching TRBD2. TRBV6-7 is assigned to the ORF class and has an uncertain function. With V trimmed by 5 bases and J by 4 bases, 16 bases remained unmatched. This CDR3 has 19 residues. The CDR3, as DNA: TGTGCCAGCAGTCACAACCCCGCGCTTCTAGCGGGAGGGGCAGATACGCAGTATTTT. This encodes CASSHNPALLAGGADTQYF.

The chain has TRBV30 and TRBJ1-4, with 8 bases aligning to TRBD1. The trim removed 3 bases at V and 3 bases at J, leaving 15 bases unmatched. Per the germline V gene, CDR1 is GTSNPN and CDR2 is SVGIG (reference sequence). The CDR3 extends over 18 amino acids. The CDR3, as DNA: TGTGCCTGGAGCGGTACAGACAGGGGAGCGGCAGCTAATGAAAAACTGTTTTTT. It is translated as CAWSGTDRGAAANEKLFF.

The chain uses TRBV19 and TRBJ2-1, with TRBD2 as a possible D gene (5 bases). Trimming took 2 bases from V and 14 from J, leaving 13 bases between them. The germline V gene has CDR1 LNHDA and CDR2 SQIVND (reference sequence). The CDR3 has 12 amino acids. The CDR3 loop is CASSITRRRKFF. The CDR3 nucleotides read TGTGCCAGTAGTATAACGCGGAGGCGAAAGTTCTTC.

The chain combines TRBV4-2 with TRBJ2-1; D perhaps matches TRBD2 (5 bases). Per the germline V gene, CDR1 is LGHNA and CDR2 is YNFKEQ. The CDR3 consists of 14 residues. With 0 bases removed from V and 8 bases from J, the gap between germline ends came to 11 bases. CDR3 coding DNA: TGTGCCAGCAGCCAAGATTCGCGGGTGCATGAGCAGTTCTTC. Protein product: CASSQDSRVHEQFF.

The genes are TRBV18 and TRBJ2-7, with D unclear. V was shortened by 6 bases and J by 7 bases, with 13 bases between the two germline ends. CDR3 size: 12 residues. CDR1 and CDR2 from the germline V gene are KGHSH and LQKENI. CDR3 bases: TGTGCCAGCTCGACCCGTACTTTAGAGCAGTACTTC. Translation gives CASSTRTLEQYF.

J is TRBJ1-1 and V is TRBV10-3; possible D gene TRBD1, 6 bases. The V end lost 11 bases, the J end lost 8 bases, and 15 bases lay between the germline ends. CDR1 and CDR2 (germline): ENHRY, SYGVKD. The CDR3 is 11 residues long. CDR3: CASSPGQEAFF. DNA of the CDR3: TGTGCCTCGTCACCGGGACAAGAAGCTTTCTTT.

This clone was recorded once. The chain combines TRBV7-2 with TRBJ2-1; 13 bases align to TRBD2. Germline V gene data show CDR1 as SGHTA and CDR2 as FQGNSA. The CDR3 covers 15 residues. V lost 4 bases, J lost 9 bases, and 6 bases stayed unmatched. In nucleotides, the CDR3 is TGTGCCAGCAGCTGGACTAGCGGGAGTCACAGTGAGCAGTTCTTC. It encodes CASSWTSGSHSEQFF.

J is TRBJ2-1 and V is TRBV11-3; possible D gene TRBD2, 5 bases. The CDR3 totals 17 residues. CDR1 is SGHNT and CDR2 is YENEEA in the germline V gene. Trimming took 5 bases from V and 2 from J, leaving 19 bases between them. CDR3 region: CASSPRTGGLAYNEQFF. The CDR3 region has the DNA TGTGCCAGCAGCCCTCGGACCGGCGGGCTGGCCTACAATGAGCAGTTCTTC.

The rearrangement links TRBV9 to TRBJ1-1, with 8 nucleotides matching TRBD1. Germline trimming cut 0 bases from V and 5 bases from J; bases unmatched to any gene: 9. The CDR3 is made up of 16 amino acids. CDR1 and CDR2 from the germline V gene are SGDLS and YYNGEE. Here the CDR3 reads CASSVGARTGRTEAFF. DNA of the CDR3: TGTGCCAGCAGCGTAGGCGCCCGGACAGGGAGGACTGAAGCTTTCTTT.